Listed here are 19 T cell receptor beta chains from one sample, sequenced in a study of CD8 T cells in ankylosing spondylitis. From the 5' RACE reads, TCRdb called clonotypes with MiXCR, one entry per CDR3 protein. The table has about 400,000 distinct CDR3 sequences, about a fifth seen once. Broader study findings: Eight highly homologous variants made up a TCR beta motif, and this motif appeared characteristic of ankylosing spondylitis blood.

These receptors lack a known antigen. What was sequenced was blood, either unsorted or a sorted T cell fraction (not recorded which). These receptors came from a male donor with ankylosing spondylitis.

The rearrangement joins TRBV7-9 to TRBJ1-2; unclear D gene. The CDR3 totals 14 residues. The germline CDR1 and CDR2 sequences are SEHNR and FQNEAQ (reference sequence). V shed 1 base and J shed 8 bases, with 14 bases lying between them. The CDR3 sequence is CASSLVSRLGGYTF. The CDR3 DNA is TGTGCCAGCAGCTTAGTTTCACGGCTGGGGGGCTACACCTTC. The full variable domain, with the rest looked up from reference TRBV7-9 and TRBJ1-2, is DTGVSQNPRHKITKRGQNVTFRCDPISEHNRLYWYRQTLGQGPEFLTYFQNEAQLEKSRLLSDRFSAERPKGSFSTLEIQRTEQGDSAMYLCASSLVSRLGGYTFGSGTRLTVV.

This clonotype was counted a few times. The J gene is TRBJ1-2, the V gene TRBV28; possible D gene TRBD1, 5 bases. The germline V gene encodes CDR1 MDHEN and CDR2 SYDVKM. Trimming cost V 10 bases and J 4 bases, with 28 bases left between them. CDR3 size: 17 residues. CDR3 in amino acids: CATISGIVPRGIYGYTF. As DNA, the CDR3 is TGTGCCACCATATCCGGGATAGTACCCCGGGGGATCTATGGCTACACCTTC.

This clonotype was detected a few times. The J gene is TRBJ2-1, the V gene TRBV20-1, with 16 bases fitting TRBD2. CDR3 size: 16 residues. V lost 3 bases, J lost 8 bases, and 7 bases stayed unmatched. CDR1 and CDR2 from the germline V gene are DFQATT and SNEGSKA (reference sequence). DNA for the CDR3: TGCAGTGCTAGCGGGACTAGCGGGAGGGCCTTGGATGAGCAGTTCTTC. This translates into CSASGTSGRALDEQFF.

V gene TRBV20-1 combines with J gene TRBJ2-1; 11 nucleotides align to TRBD2. CDR3 length: 15 residues. CDR1 is DFQATT and CDR2 is SNEGSKA in the germline V gene (reference sequence). CDR3 coding DNA: TGCAGCGCCACCGGGACTAGCGGACACTACAATGAGCAGTTCTTC. This translates into CSATGTSGHYNEQFF.

The CDR3 is CASGGQGNQPQHF. CDR3 sequence (DNA): TGTGCCAGCGGTGGACAGGGAAATCAGCCCCAGCATTTT. The chain has TRBV28 and TRBJ1-5; 8 nucleotides agree with TRBD1. The CDR3 has 13 amino acids. Germline CDR1 MDHEN, CDR2 SYDVKM. J lost 4 bases, V lost 8 bases, and 4 bases had no gene match.

A few counts support this clonotype. CDR3: CASSFGTDQGAFF. The CDR3 DNA is TGTGCCAGCAGCTTTGGGACGGACCAAGGAGCTTTCTTT. The chain is built from TRBV7-9 and TRBJ1-1, with D maybe TRBD1 (5 bases). The germline V and J ends were trimmed by 3 bases and 10 bases, with 15 bases remaining between them. CDR1 is SEHNR and CDR2 is FQNEAQ in the germline V gene (reference sequence). CDR3 length: 13 amino acids.

The V gene is TRBV24-1, the J gene TRBJ2-2, with D tentatively TRBD2 (7 bases). CDR1 and CDR2 (germline): KGHDR, SFDVKD. The CDR3 totals 14 residues. The V and J ends lost 9 bases and 1 base respectively, with 11 bases between them. This CDR3 is CATEGGMNTGELFF. Here the CDR3 DNA reads TGTGCCACCGAGGGGGGGATGAACACCGGGGAGCTGTTTTTT.

This clonotype has at least ten counts. The gene calls are TRBV12-3 or TRBV12-4 and TRBJ2-7; 9 bases are a match to TRBD1. Unmatched junction bases numbered 7, after V lost 4 bases and J lost 6 bases. This CDR3 is 14 amino acids long. CDR3 bases: TGTGCCAGCAGTTCCCGGACAGGGGTGAGCGAGCAGTACTTC. Its translation: CASSSRTGVSEQYF.

This clonotype is a singleton in its sample. V is TRBV6-1 and J is TRBJ1-1, with 8 positions matching TRBD1. V gave up 3 bases and J gave up 1 base; unmatched junction bases: 4. The CDR3 length is 15 residues. The germline V gene has CDR1 MNHNS and CDR2 SASEGT. CDR3: CASSDTGGGNTEAFF. The DNA of the CDR3 is TGTGCCAGCAGTGACACAGGGGGGGGGAACACTGAAGCTTTCTTT.

The chain is built from TRBV7-8 and TRBJ2-3; 7 bases match TRBD2. V lost 5 bases and J lost 2; bases outside the gene matches: 7. The length of the CDR3 is 15 residues. Germline CDR1 reads SGHVS; CDR2 reads FQNEAQ. The CDR3: CASSVRLAVTDTQYF. CDR3 sequence (DNA): TGTGCCAGCAGCGTTCGGCTAGCGGTCACAGATACGCAGTATTTT.

The chain combines TRBV5-4 with TRBJ2-7, with D hard to call. V lost 4 bases and J lost 1, with 15 bases in between. This CDR3 is built from 15 residues. Germline CDR1 and CDR2: SGHNT and YYREEE (reference sequence). CDR3 in DNA: TGTGCCAGCAGCACATCACCTAGTGGGTCCTACGAGCAGTACTTC. Residues: CASSTSPSGSYEQYF.

V is TRBV9 and J is TRBJ1-1; 11 bases map to TRBD1. Germline lookup yields CDR1 SGDLS and CDR2 YYNGEE. The J segment lost 5 bases and the V segment lost 4 bases, leaving 13 bases of the junction unmatched. CDR3 size: 17 residues. The CDR3, as DNA: TGTGCCAGCAGCCTCAGGGGGACAGGGGGTAGGGAAACTGAAGCTTTCTTT. As protein: CASSLRGTGGRETEAFF.

The V call is TRBV5-5, the J call TRBJ2-1, with 10 bases lining up with TRBD2. The ends lost 2 bases at V and 4 bases at J; junction bases unmatched: 12. CDR3 length: 18 residues. CDR1 is SGHKS and CDR2 is YYEKEE in the germline V gene (reference sequence). CDR3: CASSFGTLTSGLYNEQFF. The CDR3 DNA sequence: TGTGCCAGCAGCTTTGGCACTTTGACTAGCGGGCTGTACAATGAGCAGTTCTTC.

This clonotype was observed a handful of times. The chain employs TRBV7-9 and TRBJ2-5; 8 bases line up with TRBD1. Trimming at V came to 4 bases and at J to 2 bases, leaving 6 bases not matched to a gene. The CDR3 length is 15 residues. Germline V lookup: CDR1 SEHNR, CDR2 FQNEAQ (reference sequence). The CDR3 sequence: CASSSFRQGQETQYF. CDR3 DNA sequence: TGTGCCAGCAGCTCCTTCCGACAGGGGCAAGAGACCCAGTACTTC.

The J gene is TRBJ1-1, the V gene TRBV7-9; 10 bases fit TRBD1. The CDR3 has 16 residues. Trimming took 8 bases from V and 4 from J; bases not matched to a gene: 13. Per the germline V gene, CDR1 is SEHNR and CDR2 is FQNEAQ (reference sequence). The CDR3 nucleotides read TGTGCCAGCGAACCTCGCCGGGACAGGGGTATCACTGAAGCTTTCTTT. Translating it yields CASEPRRDRGITEAFF.

The CDR3 region has the DNA TGCAGTGCTATAAGTGGTCTAGTCACGTTGCTCCGATACTCCAATGAGCAGTTCTTC. This codes for CSAISGLVTLLRYSNEQFF. J is TRBJ2-1 and V is TRBV20-1; D is uncertain. Between the trimmed V and J ends, which lost 4 bases and 6 bases, there was a span of 31 bases. The CDR3 runs 19 residues. CDR1 is DFQATT and CDR2 is SNEGSKA in the germline V gene (reference sequence).

This sequence joins TRBV25-1 and TRBJ2-1; D gene uncertain. The germline V gene encodes CDR1 MGHDK and CDR2 SYGVNS. V lost 6 bases and J lost 10, with 19 bases in between. The CDR3 runs 14 residues. CDR3 bases: TGTGCCAGCAGGTTGGGGTTTGGGCCAATGGAGCAGTTCTTC. Translating it yields CASRLGFGPMEQFF.

The rearrangement uses TRBV20-1 and TRBJ2-5, with 8 positions matching TRBD2. Looked up from germline, CDR1 is DFQATT and CDR2 is SNEGSKA (reference sequence). The CDR3 loop spans 14 amino acids. V dropped 7 bases and J dropped 2; count of bases not matched to a gene: 9. Here the CDR3 reads CSVPLIAGQETQYF. CDR3 coding DNA: TGCAGTGTTCCACTAATAGCGGGACAAGAGACCCAGTACTTC.

In its sample, this clonotype was seen a few times. The CDR3 is CASSLAPGAYNEQFF. CDR3 nucleotide sequence: TGCGCCAGCAGCTTGGCGCCGGGGGCTTACAATGAGCAGTTCTTC. This chain joins TRBV5-1 and TRBJ2-1; D may match TRBD1 or TRBD2 (6 bases each). The germline CDR1 and CDR2 sequences are SGHRS and YFSETQ. The CDR3 spans 15 residues. V gave up 0 bases and J gave up 4 bases, with 11 bases separating them. Supplemented by reference TRBV5-1 and TRBJ2-1, the full variable domain reads KAGVTQTPRYLIKTRGQQVTLSCSPISGHRSVSWYQQTPGQGLQFLFEYFSETQRNKGNFPGRFSGRQFSNSRSEMNVSTLELGDSALYLCASSLAPGAYNEQFFGPGTRLTVL.